The rows below give T cell receptor beta chains drawn from one sample of a study of blood T cell repertoires in COVID-19. The method was immunoSEQ multiplex PCR; TCRdb's version includes in-frame clones alone and lacks a portion of them. The sample comprises some 200,000 clones, 80% to 90% of which are singletons, and approximately 6.1% rests with the top ten. The sequenced material came from peripheral blood. These receptors were taken from a man at least 80 years old with acute or convalescent COVID-19. The CDR3 runs from the conserved cysteine through the conserved F or W. Fields, in order: V gene, clone size, D gene, J gene, CDR3 DNA, CDR3 protein. The D gene is left open where the match is weak. Expanded clones get a size class; other rows say once, few or many, or leave the size out.

v_call: TRBV25-1; clone_size: -; d_call: -; j_call: TRBJ2-7; cdr3_nt: TGTGCCAGCAGTGAATTCCTTGACGCGGCCTGCTACGAGCAGTACTTC; cdr3_aa: CASSEFLDAACYEQYF
v_call: TRBV28; clone_size: -; d_call: -; j_call: TRBJ1-5; cdr3_nt: TGTGCCAGCCGGACAGTCAATCAGCCCCAGCATTTT; cdr3_aa: CASRTVNQPQHF
v_call: TRBV7-8; clone_size: -; d_call: TRBD1; j_call: TRBJ2-7; cdr3_nt: TGTGCCAGCAGCCGACAGGGCTGGTACGAGCAGTACTTC; cdr3_aa: CASSRQGWYEQYF
v_call: TRBV5-1; clone_size: few; d_call: -; j_call: TRBJ2-2; cdr3_nt: TGCGCCAGCAGCTTGAGTCAGGGAGGCACCGGGGAGCTGTTTTTT; cdr3_aa: CASSLSQGGTGELFF
v_call: TRBV6-5; clone_size: -; d_call: -; j_call: TRBJ2-5; cdr3_nt: TGTGCCAGCAGTACTAGCAACCCCTCGCAAGAGACCCAGTACTTC; cdr3_aa: CASSTSNPSQETQYF
v_call: TRBV9; clone_size: -; d_call: -; j_call: TRBJ2-1; cdr3_nt: TGTGCCAGCAGCGTAGGGGTCGGGCCCCTAGCCTATGAGCAGTTCTTC; cdr3_aa: CASSVGVGPLAYEQFF
v_call: TRBV6-5; clone_size: once; d_call: -; j_call: TRBJ1-5; cdr3_nt: TGTGCCAGCAGTCAGGTACGCAATCAGCCCCAGCATTTT; cdr3_aa: CASSQVRNQPQHF
v_call: TRBV2; clone_size: -; d_call: -; j_call: TRBJ2-5; cdr3_nt: TGTGCCAGCAGTGAGGCGGGGATCCGAGAGACCCAGTACTTC; cdr3_aa: CASSEAGIRETQYF
v_call: TRBV6-1; clone_size: -; d_call: -; j_call: TRBJ1-5; cdr3_nt: TGTGCCAGCAGTGAATTAGGGAGCGCCTTCAATCAGCCCCAGCATTTT; cdr3_aa: CASSELGSAFNQPQHF
v_call: TRBV7-9; clone_size: once; d_call: -; j_call: TRBJ2-1; cdr3_nt: TGTGCCAGCAGCTCCTTGGGGGGGCAATACAATGAGCAGTTCTTC; cdr3_aa: CASSSLGGQYNEQFF
v_call: TRBV27; clone_size: -; d_call: -; j_call: TRBJ1-4; cdr3_nt: TGTGCCAGCAGGGGACTGATGCCAACTAATGAAAAACTGTTTTTT; cdr3_aa: CASRGLMPTNEKLFF
v_call: TRBV18; clone_size: few; d_call: TRBD1; j_call: TRBJ1-2; cdr3_nt: TGTGCCAGCTCACCTACAACAGGGGACTATGGCTACACCTTC; cdr3_aa: CASSPTTGDYGYTF
v_call: TRBV5-1; clone_size: -; d_call: TRBD2; j_call: TRBJ2-7; cdr3_nt: TGCGCCAGCAGCTTGGTCGGGGGGGCAAACGGTGTGCAGTACTTC; cdr3_aa: CASSLVGGANGVQYF
v_call: TRBV5-1; clone_size: -; d_call: -; j_call: TRBJ2-3; cdr3_nt: TGCGCCAGCAGCTTGGTTGGCGGGAACTCCGGAGATACGCAGTATTTT; cdr3_aa: CASSLVGGNSGDTQYF